This TCR beta chain was recovered during a study of shared clonotypes between healthy human individuals. CDR3 size: 14 residues. Germline V gene lookup returns CDR1 SGHAT and CDR2 FQNNGV. V was trimmed by 5 bases and J by 2 bases, leaving 13 bases between them. Clones were read by immunoSEQ multiplex PCR, and TCRdb kept only the in-frame ones, dropping some. The data contain roughly 2,500,000 clones, under 95% of them singletons. Input material: naive CD4+ T cells from PBMCs. The subset denotes: CD45RA+ positively selected. The chain couples TRBV11-2 to TRBJ2-7, with a possible D match to TRBD1 (6 bases). The sequence was obtained from a young man in good health. Some clones in this sample may be carry-over from other donors' samples. The CDR3 here is CASSEHRVAYEQYF. The CDR3 bases are TGTGCCAGCAGCGAACACAGGGTAGCCTACGAGCAGTACTTC.